This is a list of T cell receptor beta chains from one sample in a study of T-cell reconstitution after alpha-beta-depleted transplantation in children. MiXCR, run by TCRdb on the PCR reads, gives a single entry per CDR3 protein. Among fewer than 1 million distinct CDR3 sequences listed, roughly 15% were seen once. Here the sequenced sample was PBMCs, mostly from graft donor cells, taken 360 days after TCRalphabeta/CD19-depleted stem cell transplant. The receptors originated from a male patient between 10 and 17 years old who had a stem cell transplant for acute lymphoblastic leukemia, so the T cells may come from the graft donor. Both conserved end residues are trimmed from each CDR3. The D gene is left open where the match is weak.

v_call,d_call,j_call,cdr3_aa
TRBV3-1,NA,TRBJ1-3,ASSRGVSGNTIY
TRBV5-1,TRBD2,TRBJ2-1,ASSLGSPGGSSYNEQF
TRBV7-9,TRBD2,TRBJ2-1,ASSEGTSGIDEQF
TRBV5-1,TRBD2,TRBJ2-7,ASSSPLLAGGYEQY
TRBV27,TRBD2,TRBJ2-7,ASSSPGLAFYEQY
TRBV5-1,NA,TRBJ1-3,ASSLGAPSSGNTIY
TRBV5-1,NA,TRBJ2-1,ASSFLDSYNEQF
TRBV9,NA,TRBJ2-2,ASSVGTIRHTGELF
TRBV4-2,NA,TRBJ2-1,ASSQLQESSYNEQF
TRBV10-3,NA,TRBJ2-7,AISARVYEQY
TRBV5-1,NA,TRBJ2-7,ASSLDSSDEQY
TRBV29-1,NA,TRBJ2-5,SVEFYQETQY
TRBV29-1,TRBD1,TRBJ2-2,SVGGGAGGELF
TRBV3-1,NA,TRBJ1-1,ASSSRGGSEAF
TRBV3-1,NA,TRBJ2-7,ASSQDWGRLGYEQY
TRBV3-1,NA,TRBJ2-7,ASSHPALNGEQY
TRBV3-1,NA,TRBJ2-1,ASSLYSPWGSYNEQF
TRBV29-1,NA,TRBJ1-3,SALRQDSGNTIY
TRBV7-3,TRBD1,TRBJ1-1,ASSLIGPRDRGIRNTEAF
TRBV20-1,NA,TRBJ1-2,SARVTLNYGYT
TRBV5-5,TRBD2,TRBJ2-3,ASSKTGTSGGGDTQY
TRBV20-1,TRBD1,TRBJ1-5,SAQGARGNQPQH
TRBV9,NA,TRBJ2-3,ASSSRGAHMTDTQY
TRBV20-1,NA,TRBJ1-3,SVPGHSSGNTIY
TRBV20-1,TRBD2,TRBJ2-7,SARGQQGLAGELVYEQY
TRBV28,NA,TRBJ2-7,ASSLLGSRHEQY
TRBV7-2,NA,TRBJ1-2,ASSLVRQPDGYT
TRBV4-1,NA,TRBJ1-1,ASSQALQFNTEAF
TRBV20-1,NA,TRBJ2-5,SGYSARGQETQY
TRBV11-2,TRBD1,TRBJ2-5,ASSATGEETQY
TRBV5-1,TRBD1,TRBJ1-2,ASSPSTGGPYGYT
TRBV7-6,TRBD1,TRBJ2-7,ASSPRTGTGEQY
TRBV7-9,TRBD2,TRBJ2-1,ASTPTSGRAREQF
TRBV29-1,TRBD1,TRBJ1-1,SITDRANTEAF
TRBV12-3/TRBV12-4,TRBD1,TRBJ2-7,ASSLRSGQGAYEQY